This TCR beta chain was captured by sequencing in a study of OX40 agonist ivuxolimab in advanced cancers. Study at large: Dose-escalation patients' cancers were hepatocellular carcinoma, melanoma, renal cell or head and neck cancer. Cohort: 80% to 90% men, mean age approximately 64, aged roughly 23 to 90. Partial responses were recorded for three patients, including one with hepatocellular carcinoma and two with cutaneous melanoma.

Trimming at V came to 3 bases and at J to 2 bases, leaving 12 bases not matched to a gene. Germline CDR1 is MNHNS and CDR2 is SASEGT. The length of the CDR3 is 18 residues. Profiling relied on immunoSEQ multiplex PCR, and the TCRdb table lists in-frame clones only, not all of them. The data hold tens of thousands of clones, with around four fifths observed a single time. The TCR originated in an adult with an advanced solid tumor such as melanoma, head and neck, liver or kidney cancer. The genes are TRBV6-1 and TRBJ2-3, with 9 positions matching TRBD2. The starting material was CD4+ or CD8+ T cells sorted from blood, obtained in a trial of the OX40 agonist ivuxolimab. The CDR3 region is CASSEGIGSGRFTDTQYF. DNA for the CDR3: TGTGCCAGCAGTGAGGGGATTGGTAGCGGGAGATTCACAGATACGCAGTATTTT.